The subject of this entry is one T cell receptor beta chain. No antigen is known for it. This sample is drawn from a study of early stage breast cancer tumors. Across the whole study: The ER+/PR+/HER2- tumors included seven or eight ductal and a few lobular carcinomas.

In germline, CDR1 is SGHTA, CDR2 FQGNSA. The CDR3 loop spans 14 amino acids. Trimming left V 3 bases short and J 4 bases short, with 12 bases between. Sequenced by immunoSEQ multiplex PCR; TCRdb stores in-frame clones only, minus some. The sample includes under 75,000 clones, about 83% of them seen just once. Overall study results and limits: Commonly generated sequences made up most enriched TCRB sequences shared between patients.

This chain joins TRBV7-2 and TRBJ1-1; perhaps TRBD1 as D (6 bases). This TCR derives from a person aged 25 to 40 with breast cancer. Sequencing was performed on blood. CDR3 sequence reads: CASSFNRDGTEAFF. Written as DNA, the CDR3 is TGTGCCAGCAGCTTTAACAGGGATGGCACTGAAGCTTTCTTT.